This TCR beta chain was captured by sequencing in a study of cytomegalovirus exposure and HLA in healthy donors. Trimming at V came to 2 bases and at J to 8 bases, leaving 5 bases not matched to a gene. Germline CDR1 is MDHEN and CDR2 is SYDVKM. The CDR3 length is 14 residues. The PCR was carried out with 60 Vbeta primers and 13 Jbeta primers. The assay was immunoSEQ multiplex PCR, and TCRdb's table has in-frame clones only and misses some. The sample shows some 93,000 clones, 70% to 85% of them seen only once. The chain joins TRBV28 to TRBJ1-2; 10 nucleotides agree with TRBD1. This clonotype was obtained from a man aged 45-65 years in good health and CMV-seronegative. The sequenced sample was PBMCs. This CDR3 reads CASSLGWDRGGYTF. In DNA form, the CDR3 reads TGTGCCAGCAGTTTAGGGTGGGACAGGGGAGGCTACACCTTC.